Included here is one T cell receptor beta chain sequence, with context. Which antigen it targets is not known. Per-base qualities were not stored, and no clone one base away is much larger. The method was the immunoSEQ multiplex PCR assay. The table was pulled from immuneACCESS by TCRdb, which kept in-frame rearrangements only. Such tables lose some clones; where checked, under half of the loss comes from unresolved V genes, and the rest has no known cause. This sample has about 76,000 clones in its table, and roughly nine tenths of those were observed once. The ten largest account for just under 0.25% of the sample. This sample stems from a study of technical replicates of blood from a handful of donors (dated by TCRdb to about 2017). The CDR3, from cysteine to phenylalanine, totals 14 residues. Here the CDR3 DNA is all that survives: 42 bases in frame from base 1. Unmatched junction bases come to 7, with V trimmed by 7 bases and J by 6 bases. CDR1 and CDR2, per the germline V gene, are SNHLY and FYNNEI.

Material for sequencing was T cells isolated from PBMCs. This chain joins TRBV2 to TRBJ2-3; TRBD2 matches 10 bases in the middle. This receptor was obtained from a human donor in good health. The bases read TGTGCCAGCATCTCTAGCGGGAGTTCGGATACGCAGTATTTT. It translates to CASISSGSSDTQYF.